This entry describes one T cell receptor beta chain. Its antigen is undetermined. The treatment here: approximately 10-day PBMC culture with coronavirus spike peptide pools or control peptides (ViraFEST assay). Peptide pool stimulation in ViraFEST expanded antigen-specific T cells, whose TCRs were then sequenced. After being plated at a few million per well, PBMCs were cultured with roughly 9.5 IU/ml IL-2 and about 10 ug/ml peptide pools. The data are from a study of vaccination and CD4 T cells after COVID-19. On the study more broadly: Investigators stimulated cells with overlapping spike peptides drawn from SARS-CoV-2, HCoV-NL63, HCoV-OC43 and HCoV-229E. Control cultures received a CEFX pool, an HIV-1 Nef pool, or no peptide.

Cultured CD4+ T-cell DNA underwent Oncomine TCR Beta short-read sequencing. TCRdb ran MiXCR on the PCR reads and lists one entry per CDR3 protein. This sample has roughly 12,000 distinct CDR3 sequences, with roughly half found just once. This sequence was found in a human donor who had recovered from COVID-19. Specimen: CD4+ T cells from blood, cultured in vitro.

CDR3 in amino acids: CASSYLRDGDTQYF. CDR3 nucleotide sequence: TGTGCCAGCAGTTATTTGCGGGATGGGGATACGCAGTATTTT. The V call is TRBV6-2 or TRBV6-3, the J call TRBJ2-3; TRBD2 might be the D (6 bases). V was cut by 3 bases and J by 6 bases, with 13 bases left in between. The CDR3 is made up of 14 amino acids. Germline lookup yields CDR1 MNHEY and CDR2 SVGEGT.